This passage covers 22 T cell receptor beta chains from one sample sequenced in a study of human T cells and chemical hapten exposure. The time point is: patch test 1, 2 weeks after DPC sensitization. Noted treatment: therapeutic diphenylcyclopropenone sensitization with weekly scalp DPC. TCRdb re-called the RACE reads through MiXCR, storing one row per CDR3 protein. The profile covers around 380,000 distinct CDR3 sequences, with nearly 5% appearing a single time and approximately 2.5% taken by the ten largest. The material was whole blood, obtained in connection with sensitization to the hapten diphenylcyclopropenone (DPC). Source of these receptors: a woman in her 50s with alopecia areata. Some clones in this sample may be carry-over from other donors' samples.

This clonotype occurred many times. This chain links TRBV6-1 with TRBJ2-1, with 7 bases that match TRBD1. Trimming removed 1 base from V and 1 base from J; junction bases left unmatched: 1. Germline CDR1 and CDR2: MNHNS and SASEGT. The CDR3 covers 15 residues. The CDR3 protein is CASSEDRGSYNEQFF. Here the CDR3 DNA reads TGTGCCAGCAGTGAAGACAGGGGATCCTACAATGAGCAGTTCTTC.

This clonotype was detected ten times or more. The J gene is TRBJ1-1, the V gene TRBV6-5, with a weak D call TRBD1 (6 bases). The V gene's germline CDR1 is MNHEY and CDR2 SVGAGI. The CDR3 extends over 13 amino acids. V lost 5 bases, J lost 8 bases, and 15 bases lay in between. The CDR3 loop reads CASSLQGFTEAFF. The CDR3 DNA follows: TGTGCCAGCAGTCTCCAGGGGTTCACGGAAGCTTTCTTT.

CDR3 residues: CASSRSSRSNQPQHF. Written as DNA, the CDR3 is TGTGCCAGCAGCCGGTCGTCACGGAGCAATCAGCCCCAGCATTTT. V usage is TRBV2 and J usage is TRBJ1-5; D is unresolved. The CDR3 contains 15 residues. V shed 6 bases and J shed 1 base, with 13 bases lying between them. From germline, CDR1 is SNHLY and CDR2 FYNNEI.

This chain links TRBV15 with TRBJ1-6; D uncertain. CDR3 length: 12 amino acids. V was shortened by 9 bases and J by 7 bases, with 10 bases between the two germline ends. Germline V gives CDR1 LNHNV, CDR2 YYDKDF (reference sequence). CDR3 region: CATAEMNSPLHF. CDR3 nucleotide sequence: TGTGCCACTGCTGAGATGAATTCACCCCTCCACTTT.

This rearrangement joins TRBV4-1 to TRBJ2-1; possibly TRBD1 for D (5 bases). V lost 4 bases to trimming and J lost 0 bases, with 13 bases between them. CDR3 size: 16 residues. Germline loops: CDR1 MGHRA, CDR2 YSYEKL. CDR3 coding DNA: TGCGCCAGCAGCCCCGACAGCTCGAGCTCCTACAATGAGCAGTTCTTC. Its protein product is CASSPDSSSSYNEQFF.

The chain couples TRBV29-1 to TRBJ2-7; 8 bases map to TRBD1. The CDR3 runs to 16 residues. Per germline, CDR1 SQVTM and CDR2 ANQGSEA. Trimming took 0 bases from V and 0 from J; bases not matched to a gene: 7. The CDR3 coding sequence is TGCAGCGTTGAAGACGGGCAGGGGGCCTACTCCTACGAGCAGTACTTC. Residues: CSVEDGQGAYSYEQYF.

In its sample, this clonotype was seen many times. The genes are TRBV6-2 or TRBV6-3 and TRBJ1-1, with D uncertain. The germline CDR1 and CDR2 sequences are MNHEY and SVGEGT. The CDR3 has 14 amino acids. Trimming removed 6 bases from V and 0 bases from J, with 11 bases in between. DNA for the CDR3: TGTGCCAGCAGCCCTACTTTCATGAACACTGAAGCTTTCTTT. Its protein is CASSPTFMNTEAFF.

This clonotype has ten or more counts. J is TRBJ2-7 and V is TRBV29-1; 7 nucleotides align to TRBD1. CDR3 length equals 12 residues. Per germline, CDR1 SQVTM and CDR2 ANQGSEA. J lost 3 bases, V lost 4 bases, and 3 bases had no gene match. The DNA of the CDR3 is TGCAGCGTTGTCGCAGGGGGCTACGAGCAGTACTTC. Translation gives CSVVAGGYEQYF.

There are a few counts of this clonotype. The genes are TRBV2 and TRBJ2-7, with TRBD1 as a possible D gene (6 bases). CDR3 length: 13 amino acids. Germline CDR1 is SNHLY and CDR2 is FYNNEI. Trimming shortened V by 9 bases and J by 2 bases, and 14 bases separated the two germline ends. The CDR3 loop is CAREAGEPYEQYF. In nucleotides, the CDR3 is TGTGCCAGGGAGGCAGGGGAACCCTACGAGCAGTACTTC.

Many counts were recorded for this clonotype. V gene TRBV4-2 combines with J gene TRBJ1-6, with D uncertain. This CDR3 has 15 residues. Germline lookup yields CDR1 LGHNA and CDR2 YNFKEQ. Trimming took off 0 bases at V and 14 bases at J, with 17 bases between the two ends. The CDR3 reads CASSQEPGEGFSLHF. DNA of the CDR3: TGTGCCAGCAGCCAAGAACCCGGGGAAGGATTCTCCCTCCACTTT.

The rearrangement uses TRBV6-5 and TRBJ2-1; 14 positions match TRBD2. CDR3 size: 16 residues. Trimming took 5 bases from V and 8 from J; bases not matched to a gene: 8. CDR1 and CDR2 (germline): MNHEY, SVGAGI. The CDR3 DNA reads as TGTGCCAGCAGTATATCTCGACTAGCGGGAGGGTATGAGCAGTTCTTC. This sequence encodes CASSISRLAGGYEQFF.

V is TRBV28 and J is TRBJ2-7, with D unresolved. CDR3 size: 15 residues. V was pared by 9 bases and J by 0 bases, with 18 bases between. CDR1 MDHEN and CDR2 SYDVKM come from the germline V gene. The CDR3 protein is CASYRGGGTSYEQYF. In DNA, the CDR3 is TGTGCCAGTTATCGAGGTGGCGGTACCTCCTACGAGCAGTACTTC.

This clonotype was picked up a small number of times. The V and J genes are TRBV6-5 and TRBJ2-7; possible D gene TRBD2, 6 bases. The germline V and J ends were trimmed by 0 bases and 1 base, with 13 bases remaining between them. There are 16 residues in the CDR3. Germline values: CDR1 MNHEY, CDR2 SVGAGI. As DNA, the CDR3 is TGTGCCAGCAGTTACTCGAACATTCGGGGGTCCTACGAGCAGTACTTC. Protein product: CASSYSNIRGSYEQYF.

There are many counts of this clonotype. Here the CDR3 DNA reads TGCAGCGGAACGGGGATGCCAGGAGAGACCCAGTACTTC. Protein sequence: CSGTGMPGETQYF. The chain carries TRBV29-1 and TRBJ2-5, with D possibly being TRBD2 (5 bases). This CDR3 contains 13 residues. Germline-derived CDR1 and CDR2 are SQVTM and ANQGSEA. V dropped 7 bases and J dropped 4 bases, with 16 bases sitting between them.

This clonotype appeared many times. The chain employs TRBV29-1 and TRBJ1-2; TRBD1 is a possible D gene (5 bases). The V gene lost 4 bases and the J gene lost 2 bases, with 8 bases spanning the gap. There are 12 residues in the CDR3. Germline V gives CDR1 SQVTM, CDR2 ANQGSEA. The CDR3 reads CSVVGANYGYTF. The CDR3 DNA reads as TGCAGCGTTGTAGGGGCGAACTATGGCTACACCTTC.

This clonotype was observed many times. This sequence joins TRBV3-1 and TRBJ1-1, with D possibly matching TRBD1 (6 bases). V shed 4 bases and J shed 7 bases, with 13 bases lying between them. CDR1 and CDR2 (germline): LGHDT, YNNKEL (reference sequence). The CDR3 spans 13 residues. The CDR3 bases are TGTGCCAGCAGCCCACTCAGGGGTAGTGAAGCTTTCTTT. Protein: CASSPLRGSEAFF.

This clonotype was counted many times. The CDR3 bases are TGTGCCAGCAGCTCCGGACAGGGGGCTTATGGCTACACCTTC. Its protein is CASSSGQGAYGYTF. The chain recombines TRBV28 with TRBJ1-2; 11 bases fit TRBD1. The germline gives CDR1 MDHEN, CDR2 SYDVKM. This CDR3 is 14 amino acids long. Losses at the gene ends were 6 bases for V and 5 bases for J; bases not matched to a gene: 5.

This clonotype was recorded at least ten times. DNA for the CDR3: TGTGCCAGCAGCTTAGTCGTTCAGGGTAGGAATGAGCAGTTCTTC. Protein product: CASSLVVQGRNEQFF. The V gene is TRBV7-6, the J gene TRBJ2-1; D possibly corresponds to TRBD1 (5 bases). V lost 1 base to trimming and J lost 7 bases, with 14 bases between them. CDR1 is SGHVS and CDR2 is FNYEAQ in the germline V gene. The CDR3 is made up of 15 amino acids.

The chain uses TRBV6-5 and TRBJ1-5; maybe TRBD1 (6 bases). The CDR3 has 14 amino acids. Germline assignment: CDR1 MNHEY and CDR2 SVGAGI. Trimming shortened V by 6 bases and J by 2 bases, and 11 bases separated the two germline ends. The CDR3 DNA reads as TGTGCCAGCAGGCAACAGGGTGGCAATCAGCCCCAGCATTTT. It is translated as CASRQQGGNQPQHF.

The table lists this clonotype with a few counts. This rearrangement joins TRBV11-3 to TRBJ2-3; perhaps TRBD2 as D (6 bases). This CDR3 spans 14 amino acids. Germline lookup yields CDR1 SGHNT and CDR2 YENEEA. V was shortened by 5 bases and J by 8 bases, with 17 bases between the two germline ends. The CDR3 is CASSPAGPSGTQYF. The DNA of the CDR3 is TGTGCCAGCAGCCCTGCGGGGCCGTCGGGTACGCAGTATTTT.

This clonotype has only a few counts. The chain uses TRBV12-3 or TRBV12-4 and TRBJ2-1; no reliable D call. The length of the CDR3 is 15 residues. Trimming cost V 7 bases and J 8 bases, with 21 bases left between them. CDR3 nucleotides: TGTGCCAGCACCCTCTCGACGGGCCCTTTAGATGAGCAGTTCTTC. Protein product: CASTLSTGPLDEQFF.

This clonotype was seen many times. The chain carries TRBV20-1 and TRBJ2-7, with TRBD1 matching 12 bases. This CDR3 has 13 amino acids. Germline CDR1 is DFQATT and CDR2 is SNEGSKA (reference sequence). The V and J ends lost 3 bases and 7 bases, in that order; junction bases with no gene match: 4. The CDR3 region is CSASGTGGKEQYF. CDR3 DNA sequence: TGCAGTGCTAGTGGGACAGGGGGCAAGGAGCAGTACTTC.